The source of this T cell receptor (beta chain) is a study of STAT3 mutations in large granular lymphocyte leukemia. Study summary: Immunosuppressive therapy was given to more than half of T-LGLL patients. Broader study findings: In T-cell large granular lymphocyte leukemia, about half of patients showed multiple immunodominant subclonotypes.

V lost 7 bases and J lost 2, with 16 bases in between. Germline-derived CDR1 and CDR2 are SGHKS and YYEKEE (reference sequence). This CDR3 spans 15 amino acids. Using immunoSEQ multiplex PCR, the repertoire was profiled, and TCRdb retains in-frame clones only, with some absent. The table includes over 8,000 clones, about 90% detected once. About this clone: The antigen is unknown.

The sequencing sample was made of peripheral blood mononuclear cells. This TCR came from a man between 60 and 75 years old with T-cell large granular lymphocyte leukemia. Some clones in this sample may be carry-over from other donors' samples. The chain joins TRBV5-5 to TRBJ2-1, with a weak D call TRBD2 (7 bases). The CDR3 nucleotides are TGTGCCAGCCTGTTCGGGGAGGGGGCCTACAATGAGCAGTTCTTC. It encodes CASLFGEGAYNEQFF.